The source of this T cell receptor beta chain is a study of T cell responses to AZD1222 COVID-19 vaccine. V was clipped by 8 bases and J by 4 bases; unmatched bases: 3. Looked up from germline, CDR1 is SEHNR and CDR2 is FQNEAQ (reference sequence). The CDR3 spans 14 residues. TCRdb keeps only in-frame clones here, not all; method: immunoSEQ multiplex PCR. The profile shows around 210,000 clones, around 94% of them singletons. The rearrangement links TRBV7-9 to TRBJ2-1; 12 positions match TRBD2. The sample was peripheral blood, taken 28 days after the second dose of the MenACWY control vaccine. The sequence was collected from an adult who received the MenACWY meningococcal vaccine as a control. CDR3 protein: CASPGLAGYNEQFF. The CDR3 coding sequence is TGTGCCAGCCCTGGACTAGCGGGGTACAATGAGCAGTTCTTC.